This T cell receptor beta chain comes out of a study of T cell changes during pregnancy in multiple sclerosis. Clones were sequenced by immunoSEQ multiplex PCR, and TCRdb holds only the in-frame ones, with some missing. The table lists 38,000 or so clones, 94% of them singletons, with 0.39% in the top ten. The junction had 10 bases not matched to a gene; V was cut back by 4 bases and J by 2 bases. This CDR3 is built from 16 residues. Per the germline V gene, CDR1 is MNHNS and CDR2 is SASEGT. Sequenced material: CD4+ T cells from peripheral blood mononuclear cells, taken in the second trimester of pregnancy. This chain joins TRBV6-1 and TRBJ2-5, with 7 positions matching TRBD1. The TCR was taken from a female donor with multiple sclerosis, enrolled in a pregnancy study. The CDR3 protein is CASSAYPRDRQETQYF. CDR3 sequence (DNA): TGTGCCAGCAGTGCCTACCCCCGGGACAGACAAGAGACCCAGTACTTC.